The present entry profiles one T cell receptor beta chain with its context. The antigen is not known. The entry originates in a study of cytomegalovirus exposure and HLA in healthy donors. Study context: Out of approximately 170 million T cells, an earlier analysis found some 120 million unique TCR beta sequences in total. Study-level points and caveats: Researchers counted around 180 TCR beta chains as cytomegalovirus-associated. Specificity of a few CMV-associated chains for CMV antigens was verified in vitro. In a later analysis, TCR beta V- and J-gene trimming was associated with a missense DCLRE1C variant.

Primers: 60 Vbeta forward and 13 Jbeta reverse. Assay used: immunoSEQ multiplex PCR; TCRdb lists only in-frame clones, some missing. The sample has about 160,000 clones, 82% seen once. The V segment lost 1 base and the J segment 5 bases; nucleotides outside the gene matches: 5. CDR1 is SNHLY, CDR2 FYNNEI, per germline. This CDR3 comprises 15 residues. The origin of this receptor is a man aged 50 to 60 in good health and CMV-seropositive. Sequenced sample: PBMCs. The chain couples TRBV2 to TRBJ2-7; 10 bases line up with TRBD2. The CDR3 region is CASSEGTSGYDEQYF. The CDR3 DNA reads TGTGCCAGCAGTGAAGGGACTAGCGGCTATGACGAGCAGTACTTC.